This entry lists 14 T cell receptor beta chains sequenced from one sample in a study of neurological immune-mediated disorders. From the 5' RACE reads, TCRdb called clonotypes with MiXCR, one entry per CDR3 protein. Of roughly 44,000 distinct CDR3 sequences listed, about 6.3% are singletons. The material sequenced was CD4+ T cells from blood. These receptor sequences come from a woman aged 40 to 49 in good health.

This clonotype was detected ten times or more. CDR3 DNA: TGTGCCAGCAGCTTAGGAGGCGGGAGAAGGAATGAGCAGTTCTTC. Amino acid sequence: CASSLGGGRRNEQFF. The J gene is TRBJ2-1, the V gene TRBV7-2, with TRBD2 matching over 7 bases. Unmatched junction bases numbered 7, after V lost 1 base and J lost 7 bases. Per germline, CDR1 SGHTA and CDR2 FQGNSA. CDR3 length equals 15 residues.

This clonotype was detected many times. CDR3 sequence: CASSQLLAETQYF. In nucleotides, the CDR3 is TGTGCCAGCAGCCAGCTGCTCGCGGAGACCCAGTACTTC. The J gene is TRBJ2-5, the V gene TRBV6-5; D uncertain. CDR3 size: 13 residues. CDR1 is MNHEY and CDR2 is SVGAGI in the germline V gene. With 6 bases removed from V and 5 bases from J, the gap between germline ends came to 13 bases.

The sample holds many counts of this clonotype. J is TRBJ1-1 and V is TRBV4-2, with D perhaps TRBD1 (6 bases). CDR3 length: 15 residues. Germline assignment: CDR1 LGHNA and CDR2 YNFKEQ. Between the trimmed V and J ends, which lost 0 bases and 4 bases, there was a span of 12 bases. The CDR3 nucleotides read TGTGCCAGCAGCCAAGATGGGGGCCCAGTCACTGAAGCTTTCTTT. The encoded protein is CASSQDGGPVTEAFF.

This clonotype was seen many times. The chain carries TRBV6-1 and TRBJ1-1; D is ambiguous. Trimming pared 11 bases from V and 4 bases from J, leaving 14 bases between. The CDR3 runs to 12 residues. From germline, CDR1 is MNHNS and CDR2 SASEGT. This CDR3 reads CASWIRVTEAFF. In DNA, the CDR3 is TGTGCCTCGTGGATCCGTGTCACTGAAGCTTTCTTT.

This clonotype was counted many times. The chain joins TRBV18 to TRBJ2-7; tentative D call: TRBD1 (6 bases). The V gene's germline CDR1 is KGHSH and CDR2 LQKENI. V was cut by 3 bases and J by 3 bases, with 9 bases left in between. This CDR3 region has 13 residues. The CDR3 reads CASSPGTNYEQYF. The DNA for the CDR3 is TGTGCCAGCTCACCCGGGACAAACTACGAGCAGTACTTC.

This clonotype occurred many times. The genes are TRBV14 and TRBJ2-5; D unresolved. The CDR3 is 14 amino acids. V was pared by 0 bases and J by 7 bases, with 12 bases between. Looked up from germline, CDR1 is SGHDN and CDR2 is FVKESK. As DNA, the CDR3 is TGTGCCAGCAGCCAAGAGAACGCCATTAGGACCCAGTACTTC. Protein sequence: CASSQENAIRTQYF. Full variable domain (outside the CDR3, taken from reference TRBV14 and TRBJ2-5): EAGVTQFPSHSVIEKGQTVTLRCDPISGHDNLYWYRRVMGKEIKFLLHFVKESKQDESGMPNNRFLAERTGGTYSTLKVQPAELEDSGVYFCASSQENAIRTQYFGPGTRLLVL.

This clonotype was counted at least ten times. The chain links TRBV12-3 or TRBV12-4 to TRBJ1-2; TRBD1 matches 8 bases. The CDR3 has 13 residues. Trimming took 5 bases from V and 6 from J; bases not matched to a gene: 5. The CDR3 nucleotides are TGTGCCAGCAGTCTGACAGGGGAGAATGGCTACACCTTC. Its protein product is CASSLTGENGYTF.

This clonotype was recorded many times. The chain links TRBV7-9 to TRBJ1-1, with 12 bases matching TRBD1. The CDR3 is made up of 17 amino acids. The junction had 6 bases not matched to a gene; V was cut back by 4 bases and J by 0 bases. From germline, CDR1 is SEHNR and CDR2 FQNEAQ (reference sequence). The CDR3 region is CASSSPGTGGMNTEAFF. The CDR3 coding sequence is TGTGCCAGCAGCTCCCCCGGGACAGGGGGCATGAACACTGAAGCTTTCTTT.

This clonotype was detected many times. The gene calls are TRBV5-1 and TRBJ2-1; perhaps TRBD2 as D (6 bases). V lost 5 bases and J lost 8, with 17 bases in between. Looked up from germline, CDR1 is SGHRS and CDR2 is YFSETQ. The CDR3 length is 14 residues. CDR3 amino acids: CASRTGPGVDEQFF. Here the CDR3 DNA reads TGCGCCAGCAGAACGGGACCGGGAGTCGATGAGCAGTTCTTC.

The J gene is TRBJ2-5, the V gene TRBV7-9; 11 bases fit TRBD2. V shed 0 bases and J 5 bases; nucleotides not matched to a gene: 2. From germline, CDR1 is SEHNR and CDR2 FQNEAQ (reference sequence). This CDR3 has 15 amino acids. The CDR3 loop is CASSLAGLAAETQYF. CDR3 coding DNA: TGTGCCAGCAGCTTAGCGGGACTAGCGGCCGAGACCCAGTACTTC.

This clonotype has at least ten counts. This chain connects TRBV5-5 to TRBJ2-5, with D unresolved. V dropped 0 bases and J dropped 10 bases, with 10 bases sitting between them. The CDR3 has 12 amino acids. CDR1 and CDR2 from the germline V gene are SGHKS and YYEKEE (reference sequence). The CDR3 sequence is CASSLDAGDQYF. In nucleotides, the CDR3 is TGTGCCAGCAGCTTGGACGCCGGAGACCAGTACTTC.

This clonotype came up many times. Mismatch with germline at one junction end may stem from a read error. The chain uses TRBV7-2 and TRBJ2-2, with D possibly being TRBD1 (5 bases). CDR3 length: 12 residues. Germline CDR1 reads SGHTA; CDR2 reads FQGNSA. CDR3 amino acids: CASNLGAGELFF. The CDR3 nucleotides read TGTGCCAGCAACTTAGGGGCCGGGGAGCTGTTTTTT.

This clonotype was observed many times. The chain employs TRBV10-3 and TRBJ2-2, with D possibly TRBD1 on 7 matching bases. The CDR3 covers 14 residues. Germline V lookup: CDR1 ENHRY, CDR2 SYGVKD. V was cut by 7 bases and J by 3 bases, with 12 bases left in between. DNA for the CDR3: TGTGCCATCACAGACAGGGAGGACACCGGGGAGCTGTTTTTT. Protein: CAITDREDTGELFF.

This clonotype appeared many times. V usage is TRBV28 and J usage is TRBJ2-1; 10 bases align to TRBD2. V dropped 4 bases and J dropped 3; count of bases not matched to a gene: 9. Germline loops: CDR1 MDHEN, CDR2 SYDVKM. The CDR3 spans 17 residues. The CDR3 loop is CASSSVGLADNYNEQFF. The DNA of the CDR3 is TGTGCCAGCAGTTCCGTAGGACTAGCGGACAACTACAATGAGCAGTTCTTC.